This T cell receptor beta chain was recorded in a study of T cell changes during pregnancy in multiple sclerosis (dated by TCRdb to between 2018 and 2021). For context, the study as a whole: The study looked at changes in the T cell repertoire across pregnancy in women with multiple sclerosis.

V is pared back by 0 bases and J by 0 bases, with 6 bases lying between the germline termini. The germline V gene gives CDR1 as LGHNA and CDR2 as YSLEER. Taken from cysteine to phenylalanine, the CDR3 has 15 residues. CDR3 DNA only is kept here, 45 bases in frame from base 1. Library preparation was by the immunoSEQ multiplex PCR assay. The immuneACCESS repertoire file appears here via TCRdb, limited to in-frame rearrangements. These files lack a portion of the clones; in checked studies, under half of the deficit traces to unresolved V genes, and the cause of the others is not known. The sample table shows about 23,000 clones, and over 65% are seen once. Roughly 7.6% of the sample rests with the top ten. The sample holds one count of this clone. The target of this receptor is not known. It has no much larger one-base neighbor in the sample; base qualities were not kept.

This TCR came from a female donor with multiple sclerosis, enrolled in a pregnancy study. The sample consisted of CD8+ T cells from peripheral blood mononuclear cells, taken before pregnancy. The chain employs TRBV4-3 and TRBJ1-5; the D gene lacks a confident call. CDR3 loop: CASSQEVYSNQPQHF. In nucleotides, the sequence is TGCGCCAGCAGCCAAGAGGTCTATAGCAATCAGCCCCAGCATTTT.